This record concerns one T cell receptor beta chain sequence. Antigen unknown. The donors were part of the validation cohort, which consisted of under 150 subjects and was separate from the first cohort of under 850 subjects. The data originate from a study of cytomegalovirus exposure and HLA in healthy donors. On the study more broadly: A later analysis reported the same platform for the 100 to 150 validation repertoires and the approximately 720 first-cohort repertoires.

J gave up 3 bases and V 6 bases, and 5 bases lay outside the gene matches. The CDR3 extends over 12 amino acids. Germline loops: CDR1 SQVTM, CDR2 ANQGSEA. Broader study findings: Most sequenced TCRs were rare (though some public TCRs occurred in many donors).

Some clones are missing from TCRdb's copy, which holds only in-frame ones; the method was immunoSEQ multiplex PCR. Counted here are over 50,000 clones, 85% to 95% occurring once; the ten biggest clones make up approximately 5%. Sequencing was carried out using PBMCs. The TCR was taken from a man younger than 30 in good health and CMV-seropositive. J is TRBJ2-7 and V is TRBV29-1, with TRBD1 matching 7 bases. CDR3 nucleotide sequence: TGCAGCGTAACCGGGACAGACTACGAGCAGTACTTC. It encodes CSVTGTDYEQYF.